The clone carrying this TCR beta chain was observed at least ten times. The sample originates from a study of Graves' ophthalmopathy and Graves' hyperthyroidism. With V trimmed by 4 bases and J by 3 bases, 5 bases remained unmatched. The CDR3 sequence is 14 residues long. Germline lookup yields CDR1 SGHVT and CDR2 SQSDAQ. TCR beta CDR3 regions were amplified from RNA transcripts. After a first-round RT-PCR with HTBI primers, a second-round multiplex PCR was run. MiXCR, run by TCRdb on the multiplex PCR reads, gives a single entry per CDR3 protein. The repertoire includes around 1,000,000 distinct CDR3 sequences, 35% to 45% of them detected once, and 11% sits in the top ten.

The chain couples TRBV7-4 to TRBJ2-7, with 8 bases matching TRBD1. The receptor was derived from an adult man with Graves' hyperthyroidism. Material for sequencing was peripheral blood or thyroid tissue (not recorded which). The CDR3 DNA reads TGTGCCAGCAGCTCCTGGGGACAGGACTACGAGCAGTACTTC. As protein: CASSSWGQDYEQYF.